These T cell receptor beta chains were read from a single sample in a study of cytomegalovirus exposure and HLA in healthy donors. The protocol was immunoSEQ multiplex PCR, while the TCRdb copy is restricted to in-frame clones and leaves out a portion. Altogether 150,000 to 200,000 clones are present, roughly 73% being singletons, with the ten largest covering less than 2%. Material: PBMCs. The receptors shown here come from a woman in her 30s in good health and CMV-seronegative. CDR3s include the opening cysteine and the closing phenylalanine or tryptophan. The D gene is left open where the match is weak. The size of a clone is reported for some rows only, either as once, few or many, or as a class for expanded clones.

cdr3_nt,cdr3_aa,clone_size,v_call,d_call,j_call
TGTGCCAGCAGTGTCCTTCGACAGACAACTAATGAAAAACTGTTTTTT,CASSVLRQTTNEKLFF,-,TRBV6-1,-,TRBJ1-4
TGCGCCAGCAGACACTCGAACACAGGCCTCTCTGGGGCCAACGTCCTGACTTTC,CASRHSNTGLSGANVLTF,-,TRBV5-1,-,TRBJ2-6
TGCGCCAGCCGACAGGCGCTCTCTGGGGCCAACGTCCTGACTTTC,CASRQALSGANVLTF,-,TRBV5-1,-,TRBJ2-6
TGTGCCAGCAGTTTAGCGGGGGCCGTGGAATTCACAGATACGCAGTATTTT,CASSLAGAVEFTDTQYF,-,TRBV27,-,TRBJ2-3
TGTGCCAGCAGCTCGCAAGCGGGAGCCACCTACGAGCAGTACTTC,CASSSQAGATYEQYF,-,TRBV7-6,TRBD2,TRBJ2-7
TGTGCCAGCCGCTCCTCCGCTAGCGGCCCCACGCGGGCCGGGGAGCTGTTTTTT,CASRSSASGPTRAGELFF,once,TRBV7-9,TRBD2,TRBJ2-2
TGTGCCACCAGCAGAGTTATGGCAGGGAGGAGGCAGCCCCAGCATTTT,CATSRVMAGRRQPQHF,-,TRBV15,-,TRBJ1-5
TGTGCCAGTAGTGGGCAGAAGTACACTGAAGCTTTCTTT,CASSGQKYTEAFF,-,TRBV19,-,TRBJ1-1
TGTGCCAGCAGCTTGGCTGGGTGGGAGAGAATGGACGAGCAGTACTTC,CASSLAGWERMDEQYF,-,TRBV5-4,-,TRBJ2-7
TGCGCCAGCAGCACAGGGACATCAGATCAGCCCCAGCATTTT,CASSTGTSDQPQHF,-,TRBV5-1,-,TRBJ1-5
TGTGCCAGCAGCTTGGCCGTCCAGGGGGCTGAGGAAAAACTGTTTTTT,CASSLAVQGAEEKLFF,-,TRBV11-2,TRBD1,TRBJ1-4
TGTGCCAGCTCAAGACAGGGGCTCAATCAGCCCCAGCATTTT,CASSRQGLNQPQHF,-,TRBV27,TRBD1,TRBJ1-5
TGTGCCAGCAGCTCGGGACAGGGGGGTTTCTACACCTTC,CASSSGQGGFYTF,once,TRBV5-4,TRBD1,TRBJ1-2
TGTGCCAGCCGACAGCTAATCTCTGGAAACACCATATATTTT,CASRQLISGNTIYF,-,TRBV19,-,TRBJ1-3
TGTGCCAGCAGTCCCCTAGAGGGTCTGGACTACGAGCAGTACTTC,CASSPLEGLDYEQYF,-,TRBV27,-,TRBJ2-7
TGTGCCAGCAGTGAAAGGCAGGGCAATTCACCCCTCCACTTT,CASSERQGNSPLHF,-,TRBV6-1,-,TRBJ1-6